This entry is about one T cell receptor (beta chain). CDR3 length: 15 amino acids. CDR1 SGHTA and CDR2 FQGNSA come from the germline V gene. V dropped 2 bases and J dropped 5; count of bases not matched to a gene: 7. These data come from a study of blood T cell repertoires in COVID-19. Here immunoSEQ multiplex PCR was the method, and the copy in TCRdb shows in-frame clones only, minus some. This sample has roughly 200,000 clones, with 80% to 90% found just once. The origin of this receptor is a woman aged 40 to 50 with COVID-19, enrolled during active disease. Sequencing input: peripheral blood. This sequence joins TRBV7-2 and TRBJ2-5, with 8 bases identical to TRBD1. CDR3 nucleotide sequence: TGTGCCAGCAGCTTAAATCAGGGGGCCTACGAGACCCAGTACTTC. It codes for CASSLNQGAYETQYF.